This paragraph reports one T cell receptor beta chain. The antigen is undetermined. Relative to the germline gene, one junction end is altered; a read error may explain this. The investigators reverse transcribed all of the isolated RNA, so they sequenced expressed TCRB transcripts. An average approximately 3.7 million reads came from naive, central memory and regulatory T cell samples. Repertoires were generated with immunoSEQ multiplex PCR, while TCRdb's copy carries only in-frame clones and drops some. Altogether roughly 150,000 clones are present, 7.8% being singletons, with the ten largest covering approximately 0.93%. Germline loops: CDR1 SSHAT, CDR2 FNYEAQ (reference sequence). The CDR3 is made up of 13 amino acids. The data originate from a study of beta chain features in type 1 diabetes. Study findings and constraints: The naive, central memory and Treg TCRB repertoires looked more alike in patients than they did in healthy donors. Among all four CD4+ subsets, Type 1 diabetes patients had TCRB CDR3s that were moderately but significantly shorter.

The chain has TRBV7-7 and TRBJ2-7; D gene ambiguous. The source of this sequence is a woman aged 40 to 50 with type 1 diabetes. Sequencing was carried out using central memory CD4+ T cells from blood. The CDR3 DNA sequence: TGTGCTAGCAGCTTAGAACAGAACTACGAGCAGTACTTC. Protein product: CASSLEQNYEQYF. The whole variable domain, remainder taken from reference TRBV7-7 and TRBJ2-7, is GAGVSQSPRYKVTKRGQDVTLRCDPISSHATLYWYQQALGQGPEFLTYFNYEAQPDKSGLPSDRFSAERPEGSISTLTIQRTEQRDSAMYRCASSLEQNYEQYFGPGTRLTVT.